Listed below are T cell receptor beta chains from one sample, sequenced in a study of CXCR3-negative and CXCR3-positive naive CD8 T cells. TCRdb reprocessed the 5' RACE reads and keeps a single row for each CDR3 protein, giving no DNA. In total, the table holds 6,500 to 7,000 distinct CDR3 sequences. What was sequenced was naive CXCR3+ CD8+ T cells from blood. Every receptor here comes from a human donor in good health. Some clones in this sample may be carry-over from other donors' samples. CDR3s include the opening cysteine and the closing phenylalanine or tryptophan. Where a row states a size, it is once, few, many or the class of an expanded clone; other rows omit it.

j_call,clone_size,v_call,cdr3_aa
TRBJ2-7,NA,TRBV7-2,CASSLAGGGDEQYF
TRBJ2-1,medium-sized,TRBV29-1,CSIAGGRNEQFF
TRBJ2-5,NA,TRBV4-1,CASSQDATGGQETQYF
TRBJ2-7,NA,TRBV5-1,CASSLETGASYEQYF
TRBJ2-1,medium-sized,TRBV9,CASSVGSGSPYNEQFF
TRBJ2-1,medium-sized,TRBV5-1,CASSPNRDPFYNEQFF
TRBJ2-3,NA,TRBV29-1,CSVDPASGTTDTQYF
TRBJ2-3,NA,TRBV19,CASSKQGTADTQYF
TRBJ2-2,NA,TRBV29-1,CTGRDENTGELFF
TRBJ2-1,NA,TRBV12-3/TRBV12-4,CASSLYSSYNEQFF
TRBJ2-7,NA,TRBV14,CASSRHRDYEQYF
TRBJ1-2,medium-sized,TRBV11-2,CASSLGPGDYGYTF
TRBJ2-1,NA,TRBV7-2,CASSLFPRDEQFF
TRBJ1-5,medium-sized,TRBV7-9,CASSSTPDREGYQPQHF
TRBJ2-5,medium-sized,TRBV7-9,CASRIVQETQYF
TRBJ1-1,NA,TRBV12-3/TRBV12-4,CASSPPRGLGNTEAFF
TRBJ1-1,medium-sized,TRBV6-2/TRBV6-3,CASSYPRSDRTREAFF
TRBJ2-1,NA,TRBV19,CASSIPGTASYNEQFF
TRBJ2-6,NA,TRBV6-1,CASSARLMGYSGANVLTF
TRBJ2-5,NA,TRBV20-1,CSARDVVEFPVETQYF
TRBJ2-2,medium-sized,TRBV6-5,CASSSRGRAGVGTGELFF
TRBJ2-1,NA,TRBV6-5,CASSSGQEQFF
TRBJ2-5,NA,TRBV6-6,CASSSFIQETQYF
TRBJ2-2,NA,TRBV9,CASSVDTNTGELFF
TRBJ1-1,NA,TRBV19,CASSIQGNTEAFF
TRBJ2-1,NA,TRBV29-1,CSAGTTTYNEQFF
TRBJ1-4,NA,TRBV29-1,CSVRDSNEKLFF
TRBJ2-1,NA,TRBV7-6,CASSSIGQWAGGSSYNEQFF
TRBJ2-3,NA,TRBV6-5,CASSLMSPGDTQYF
TRBJ2-7,NA,TRBV11-2,CASSSQSGAHRLLRVQYF
TRBJ2-1,medium-sized,TRBV7-8,CASSLLTSGGAIYNEQFF
TRBJ2-1,medium-sized,TRBV13,CASSSGTSGRARNEQFF
TRBJ2-7,NA,TRBV18,CASSPETGSYEQYF
TRBJ2-7,NA,TRBV20-1,CSAEGLTSGASYEQYF
TRBJ2-5,NA,TRBV29-1,CSVEGDNQETQYF
TRBJ2-7,medium-sized,TRBV29-1,CSVAGTASYEQYF
TRBJ2-7,medium-sized,TRBV10-3,CASTRDTPYEQYF
TRBJ2-1,medium-sized,TRBV7-3,CASSLTSGGLSSYNEQFF
TRBJ2-7,medium-sized,TRBV5-1,CASSPGVSYEQYF
TRBJ2-7,NA,TRBV29-1,CGIRAESSYEQYF